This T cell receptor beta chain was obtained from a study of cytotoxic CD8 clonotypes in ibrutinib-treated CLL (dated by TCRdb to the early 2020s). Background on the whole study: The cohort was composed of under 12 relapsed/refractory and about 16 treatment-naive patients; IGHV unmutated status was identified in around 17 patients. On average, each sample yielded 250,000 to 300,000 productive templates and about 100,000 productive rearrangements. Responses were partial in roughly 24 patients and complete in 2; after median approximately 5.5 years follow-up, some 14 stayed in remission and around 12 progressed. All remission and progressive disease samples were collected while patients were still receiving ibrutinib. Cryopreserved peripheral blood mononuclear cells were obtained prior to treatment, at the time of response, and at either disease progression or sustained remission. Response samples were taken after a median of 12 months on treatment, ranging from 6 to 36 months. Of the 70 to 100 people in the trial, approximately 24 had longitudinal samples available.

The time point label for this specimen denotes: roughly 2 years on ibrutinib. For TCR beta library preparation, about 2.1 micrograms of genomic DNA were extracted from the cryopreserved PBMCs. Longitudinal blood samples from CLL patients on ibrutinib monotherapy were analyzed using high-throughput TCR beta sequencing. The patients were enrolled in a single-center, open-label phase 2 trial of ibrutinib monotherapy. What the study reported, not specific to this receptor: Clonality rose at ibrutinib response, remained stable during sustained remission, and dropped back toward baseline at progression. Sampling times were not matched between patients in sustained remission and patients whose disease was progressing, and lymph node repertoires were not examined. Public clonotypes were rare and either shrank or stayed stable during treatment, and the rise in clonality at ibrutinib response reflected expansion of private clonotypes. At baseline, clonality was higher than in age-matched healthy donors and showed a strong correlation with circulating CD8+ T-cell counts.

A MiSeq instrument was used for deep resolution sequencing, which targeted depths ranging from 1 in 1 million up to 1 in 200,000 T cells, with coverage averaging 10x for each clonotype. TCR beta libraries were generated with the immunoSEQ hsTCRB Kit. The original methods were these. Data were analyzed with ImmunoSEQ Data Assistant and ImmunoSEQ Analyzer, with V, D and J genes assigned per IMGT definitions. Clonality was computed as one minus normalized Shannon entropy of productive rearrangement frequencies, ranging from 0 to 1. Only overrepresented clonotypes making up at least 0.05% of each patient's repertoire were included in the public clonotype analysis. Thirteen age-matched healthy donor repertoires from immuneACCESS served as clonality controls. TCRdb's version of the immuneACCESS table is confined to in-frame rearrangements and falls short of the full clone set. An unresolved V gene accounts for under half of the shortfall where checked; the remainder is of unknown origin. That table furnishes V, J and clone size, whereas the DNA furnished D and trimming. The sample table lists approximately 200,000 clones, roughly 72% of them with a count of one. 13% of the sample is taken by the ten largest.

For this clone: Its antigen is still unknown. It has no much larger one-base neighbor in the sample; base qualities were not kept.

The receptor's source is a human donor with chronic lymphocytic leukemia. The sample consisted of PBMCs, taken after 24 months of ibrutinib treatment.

The CDR3 protein is CAWSVGPFLSYEQYF. The bases are TGTGCCTGGAGTGTGGGCCCCTTTCTCTCCTACGAGCAGTACTTC. The chain is encoded by TRBV30 joined to TRBJ2-7; no D gene call is confident. The germline V gene (reference sequence) specifies GTSNPN as CDR1 and SVGIG as CDR2. The CDR3 starts with the cysteine, ends with the phenylalanine, and has 15 residues. The sequence is cut down to CDR3 DNA, 45 bases in frame from base 1. V was cut back by 0 bases and J by 0 bases, leaving a gap of 12 bases between them. The CDR3 plus the reference TRBV30 and TRBJ2-7 genes for the other parts give the full variable domain: SQTIHQWPATLVQPVGSPLSLECTVEGTSNPNLYWYRQAAGRGLQLLFYSVGIGQISSEVPQNLSASRPQDRQFILSSKKLLLSDSGFYLCAWSVGPFLSYEQYFGPGTRLTVT.